This T cell receptor (beta chain) stems from a study of T cells in localized non-small cell lung cancer. Study results and limitations: Detection in adjacent lung was observed for a median approximately 53 of the top 100 tumor clones. Increased T cell density in blood showed an association with longer overall survival. Clonality of T cells reached its maximum in uninvolved adjacent lung, surpassing tumor.

Sequencing used immunoSEQ multiplex PCR; TCRdb keeps in-frame clones, though not all of them. Of 38,000 or so clones in the sample, 86% were seen once. The CDR3 has 12 residues. V gave up 4 bases and J gave up 8 bases; unmatched junction bases: 4. In germline, CDR1 is MDHEN, CDR2 SYDVKM. This clone was seen a handful of times. Its antigen is not identified. Sequencing used peripheral blood mononuclear cells, obtained before any cancer treatment. This chain connects TRBV28 to TRBJ1-2; 7 bases map to TRBD1. The source is a male donor older than 55 with stage II lung adenocarcinoma. The CDR3 DNA reads TGTGCCAGCAGTTCGACAGGGTCAGGCTACACCTTC. Amino acid sequence: CASSSTGSGYTF.